Shown below are 21 T cell receptor beta chains from a single sample sequenced in a study of shared clonotypes between healthy human individuals. The table came from immunoSEQ multiplex PCR; TCRdb's copy has only in-frame clones and leaves some out. The sample has 640,000 or so clones; around 72% are singletons. Sequenced material: memory CD4+ T cells sorted from blood. Subset given: CD45RA-negative fraction. These receptor sequences come from a woman in her thirties in good health.

Concerning this clone itself: This CDR3 is also generated by other DNA sequences in the sample. The J gene is TRBJ2-7, the V gene TRBV19; 13 bases map to TRBD2. The J segment lost 3 bases and the V segment lost 4 bases, leaving 3 bases of the junction unmatched. This CDR3 is 15 amino acids long. Germline V gene data show CDR1 as LNHDA and CDR2 as SQIVND (reference sequence). Here the CDR3 reads CASSSGTSGNYEQYF. In DNA form, the CDR3 reads TGTGCCAGTAGTAGCGGGACTAGCGGGAACTACGAGCAGTACTTC.

This chain links TRBV29-1 with TRBJ1-1; D uncertain. Germline V gene lookup returns CDR1 SQVTM and CDR2 ANQGSEA. The CDR3 is 14 amino acids. V was pared by 1 base and J by 0 bases, with 9 bases between. Here the CDR3 DNA reads TGCAGCGTTGAAGGCGGAGACATGAACACTGAAGCTTTCTTT. The encoded protein is CSVEGGDMNTEAFF. Variable domain in full (rest from reference TRBV29-1 and TRBJ1-1): SAVISQKPSRDICQRGTSLTIQCQVDSQVTMMFWYRQQPGQSLTLIATANQGSEATYESGFVIDKFPISRPNLTFSTLTVSNMSPEDSSIYLCSVEGGDMNTEAFFGQGTRLTVV.

The chain carries TRBV5-1 and TRBJ1-2; D might be TRBD1 (5 bases). The CDR3 extends over 15 amino acids. Germline V gene lookup returns CDR1 SGHRS and CDR2 YFSETQ. V shed 2 bases and J shed 8 bases, with 19 bases lying between them. CDR3 amino acids: CASSFIVGGANGYTF. The CDR3 DNA reads as TGCGCCAGCAGCTTTATTGTCGGGGGAGCGAACGGCTACACCTTC.

This clone has just a few counts. The genes are TRBV9 and TRBJ2-5, with a weak D call TRBD2 (5 bases). Germline V gene sequence: CDR1 SGDLS, CDR2 YYNGEE. V lost 0 bases and J lost 4, with 10 bases in between. The CDR3 consists of 14 residues. The CDR3 is CASSVGLPRETQYF. CDR3 in DNA: TGTGCCAGCAGCGTAGGACTACCCCGAGAGACCCAGTACTTC.

This clone is a singleton in its sample. The chain recombines TRBV7-9 with TRBJ2-3, with TRBD2 identical over 9 bases. The J segment lost 5 bases and the V segment lost 2 bases, leaving 5 bases of the junction unmatched. Germline V gene sequence: CDR1 SEHNR, CDR2 FQNEAQ (reference sequence). CDR3 length equals 15 residues. The CDR3, as DNA: TGTGCCAGCAGCTTATCTAGCGGGAAAGGAGATACGCAGTATTTT. It specifies CASSLSSGKGDTQYF.

This chain links TRBV7-2 with TRBJ2-1; D is tentatively TRBD1 or TRBD2 (5 bases each). V was clipped by 2 bases and J by 0 bases, with 17 bases between them. There are 18 residues in the CDR3. Germline V lookup: CDR1 SGHTA, CDR2 FQGNSA. The CDR3 nucleotides are TGTGCCAGCAGCTTACGGAGGCAGGGTGAGAGCTCCTACAATGAGCAGTTCTTC. Its protein product is CASSLRRQGESSYNEQFF. The full variable domain, with the rest looked up from reference TRBV7-2 and TRBJ2-1, is GAGVSQSPSNKVTEKGKDVELRCDPISGHTALYWYRQSLGQGLEFLIYFQGNSAPDKSGLPSDRFSAERTGGSVSTLTIQRTQQEDSAVYLCASSLRRQGESSYNEQFFGPGTRLTVL.

The V call is TRBV15, the J call TRBJ2-5; 10 bases are shared with TRBD2. The CDR3 has 19 amino acids. With 1 base clipped from V and 1 base from J, the junction kept 12 bases outside the gene matches. The germline CDR1 and CDR2 sequences are LNHNV and YYDKDF (reference sequence). For the CDR3, the DNA is TGTGCCACCAGCAGAGGCGCAGGAACTAGCGGGGTCTTCCAAGAGACCCAGTACTTC. This encodes CATSRGAGTSGVFQETQYF.

The chain is built from TRBV4-2 and TRBJ1-1; D perhaps matches TRBD1 (6 bases). The CDR3 has 14 residues. Trimming removed 4 bases from V and 2 bases from J, with 11 bases in between. Germline values: CDR1 LGHNA, CDR2 YNFKEQ. CDR3 coding DNA: TGTGCCAGCAGCCCGGGGGCGACCAACACTGAAGCTTTCTTT. This sequence encodes CASSPGATNTEAFF.

The rearrangement links TRBV15 to TRBJ2-6; D uncertain. Germline CDR1 LNHNV, CDR2 YYDKDF (reference sequence). Deletions cut 1 base from V and 0 bases from J, with 10 bases between. This CDR3 has 17 residues. CDR3 bases: TGTGCCACCAGCAGAGTCCCGGGCCGCTCTGGGGCCAACGTCCTGACTTTC. It specifies CATSRVPGRSGANVLTF.

The rearrangement uses TRBV13 and TRBJ2-2; 7 nucleotides align to TRBD2. V was clipped by 5 bases and J by 0 bases; unmatched bases: 9. The CDR3 covers 17 residues. The germline V gene has CDR1 PRHDT and CDR2 FYEKMQ (reference sequence). In DNA, the CDR3 is TGTGCCAGCAGCGACCTGACTAGCCCACCGAACACCGGGGAGCTGTTTTTT. This encodes CASSDLTSPPNTGELFF.

The DNA for the CDR3 is TGTGCCAGCAGTGAAACCGACGGTCCCTACGAGCAGTACTTC. It is translated as CASSETDGPYEQYF. This sequence joins TRBV6-1 and TRBJ2-7; no firm D call. The CDR3 length is 14 residues. Germline loops: CDR1 MNHNS, CDR2 SASEGT. V lost 2 bases, J lost 2 bases, and 10 bases lay in between.

The genes are TRBV4-1 and TRBJ1-1, with D uncertain. Germline CDR1 reads MGHRA; CDR2 reads YSYEKL. The V end was cut by 6 bases, the J end by 8 bases, with 13 bases between. The CDR3 is 12 residues long. The CDR3, as DNA: TGCGCCAGCAGATCCCCACCGACCGAAGCTTTCTTT. Its translation: CASRSPPTEAFF.

This chain connects TRBV7-8 to TRBJ1-1; D call uncertain. Germline V gives CDR1 SGHVS, CDR2 FQNEAQ. Trimming shortened V by 1 base and J by 3 bases, and 6 bases separated the two germline ends. This CDR3 is built from 13 residues. The CDR3 sequence is CASSLEQYTEAFF. DNA for the CDR3: TGTGCCAGCAGCTTAGAACAGTACACTGAAGCTTTCTTT.

V gene TRBV5-1 combines with J gene TRBJ2-6; D ambiguous. This CDR3 is 14 amino acids long. Trimming cost V 5 bases and J 1 base, with 7 bases left between them. Germline lookup yields CDR1 SGHRS and CDR2 YFSETQ. DNA of the CDR3: TGCGCCAGCAGTGCGGTTTCTGGGGCCAACGTCCTGACTTTC. The encoded protein is CASSAVSGANVLTF.

V usage is TRBV15 and J usage is TRBJ1-3; D uncertain. Trimming took off 1 base at V and 0 bases at J, with 10 bases between the two ends. The CDR3 consists of 16 residues. Per the germline V gene, CDR1 is LNHNV and CDR2 is YYDKDF (reference sequence). The CDR3 sequence: CATSRVEGDSGNTIYF. In DNA form, the CDR3 reads TGTGCCACCAGCAGAGTTGAGGGAGACTCTGGAAACACCATATATTTT.

V gene TRBV7-9 combines with J gene TRBJ1-4, with a tentative D call TRBD1 (5 bases). The CDR3 has 15 residues. Germline V gene data show CDR1 as SEHNR and CDR2 as FQNEAQ (reference sequence). Between the trimmed V and J ends, which lost 1 base and 4 bases, there was a span of 10 bases. CDR3 protein: CASSLGLQVNEKLFF. The CDR3 region has the DNA TGTGCCAGCAGCTTAGGGTTACAGGTTAATGAAAAACTGTTTTTT.

The V gene is TRBV11-1, the J gene TRBJ1-1, with no clear D. CDR3 length: 15 residues. Between the trimmed V and J ends, which lost 5 bases and 0 bases, there was a span of 13 bases. The germline V gene encodes CDR1 SGHAT and CDR2 FQDESV (reference sequence). The CDR3, as DNA: TGTGCCAGCAGCCGTATGGAACAAATGAACACTGAAGCTTTCTTT. Its translation: CASSRMEQMNTEAFF.

The rearrangement links TRBV30 to TRBJ2-7; 10 positions match TRBD2. CDR3 length: 14 amino acids. The germline gives CDR1 GTSNPN, CDR2 SVGIG (reference sequence). The V segment lost 5 bases and the J segment 5 bases; nucleotides outside the gene matches: 9. The CDR3 nucleotides read TGTGCCTGGGGGGTAGCGGGAGGTACCCACGAGCAGTACTTC. Its protein product is CAWGVAGGTHEQYF.

The V call is TRBV5-1, the J call TRBJ2-2; TRBD1 might be the D (6 bases). The CDR3 loop spans 14 amino acids. The germline V gene encodes CDR1 SGHRS and CDR2 YFSETQ. The V end was cut by 3 bases, the J end by 1 base, with 7 bases between. The CDR3 DNA sequence: TGCGCCAGCAGCTCGACAGGGAACACCGGGGAGCTGTTTTTT. Translating gives CASSSTGNTGELFF.

V is TRBV29-1 and J is TRBJ1-1; tentative D call: TRBD1 (5 bases). CDR3 length: 12 amino acids. Germline CDR1 reads SQVTM; CDR2 reads ANQGSEA. Trimming removed 7 bases at V and 5 bases at J, with 14 bases between. As DNA, the CDR3 is TGCAGCGGCAGGGTGGTGGAGACTGAAGCTTTCTTT. Its translation is CSGRVVETEAFF.

This rearrangement joins TRBV29-1 to TRBJ2-1; D remains ambiguous. Trimming cost V 4 bases and J 1 base, with 14 bases left between them. The CDR3 covers 15 residues. CDR1 is SQVTM, CDR2 ANQGSEA, per germline. The CDR3 spells CSVAAQLGSYNEQFF. In nucleotides, the CDR3 is TGCAGCGTTGCTGCCCAATTAGGGTCCTACAATGAGCAGTTCTTC.